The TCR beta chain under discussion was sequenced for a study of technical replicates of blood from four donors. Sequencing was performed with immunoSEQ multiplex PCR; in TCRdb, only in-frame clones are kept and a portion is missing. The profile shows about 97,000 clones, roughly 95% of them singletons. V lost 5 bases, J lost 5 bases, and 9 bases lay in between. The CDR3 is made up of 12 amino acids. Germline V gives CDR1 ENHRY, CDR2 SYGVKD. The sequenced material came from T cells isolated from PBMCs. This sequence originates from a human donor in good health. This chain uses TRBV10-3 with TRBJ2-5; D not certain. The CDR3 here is CAISPSWETQYF. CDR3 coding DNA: TGTGCCATCAGTCCGAGTTGGGAGACCCAGTACTTC.